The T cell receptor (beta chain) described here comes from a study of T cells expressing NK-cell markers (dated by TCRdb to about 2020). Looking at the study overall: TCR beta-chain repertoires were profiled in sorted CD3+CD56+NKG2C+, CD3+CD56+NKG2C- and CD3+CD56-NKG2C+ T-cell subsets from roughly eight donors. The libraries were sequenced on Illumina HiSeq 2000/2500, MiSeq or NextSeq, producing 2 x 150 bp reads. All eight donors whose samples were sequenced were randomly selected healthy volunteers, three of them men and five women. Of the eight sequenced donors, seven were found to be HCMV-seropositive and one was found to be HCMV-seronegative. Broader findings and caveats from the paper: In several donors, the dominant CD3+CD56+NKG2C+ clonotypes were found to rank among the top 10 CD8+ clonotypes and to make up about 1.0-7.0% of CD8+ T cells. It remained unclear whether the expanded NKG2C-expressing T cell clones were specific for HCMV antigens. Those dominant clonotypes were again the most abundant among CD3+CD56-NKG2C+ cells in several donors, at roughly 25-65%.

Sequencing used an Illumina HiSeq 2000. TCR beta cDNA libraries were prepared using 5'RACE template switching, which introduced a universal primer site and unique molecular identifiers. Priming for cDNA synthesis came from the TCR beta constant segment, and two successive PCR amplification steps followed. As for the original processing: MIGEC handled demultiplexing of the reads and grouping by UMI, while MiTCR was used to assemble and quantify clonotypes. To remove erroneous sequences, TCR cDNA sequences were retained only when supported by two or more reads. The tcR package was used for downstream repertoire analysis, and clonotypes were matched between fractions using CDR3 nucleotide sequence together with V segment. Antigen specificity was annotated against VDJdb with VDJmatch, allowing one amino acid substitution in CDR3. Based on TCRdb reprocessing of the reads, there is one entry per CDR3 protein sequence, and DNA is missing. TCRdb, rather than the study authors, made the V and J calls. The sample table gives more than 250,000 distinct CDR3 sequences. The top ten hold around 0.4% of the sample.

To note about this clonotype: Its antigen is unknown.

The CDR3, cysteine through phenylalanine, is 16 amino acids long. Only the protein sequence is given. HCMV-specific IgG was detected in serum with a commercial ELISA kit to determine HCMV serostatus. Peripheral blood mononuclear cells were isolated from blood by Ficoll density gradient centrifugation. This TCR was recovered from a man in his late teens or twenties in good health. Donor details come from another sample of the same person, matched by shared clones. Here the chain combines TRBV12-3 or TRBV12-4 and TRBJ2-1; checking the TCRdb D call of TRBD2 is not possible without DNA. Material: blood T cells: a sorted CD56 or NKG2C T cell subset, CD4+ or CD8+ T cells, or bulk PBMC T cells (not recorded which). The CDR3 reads CASSLRERVSYNEQFF.